The 23 T cell receptor beta chains listed next were all sequenced from one sample in a study of identical twins. TCRdb reprocessed the 5' RACE reads with MiXCR, giving one entry per CDR3 protein. The sample has approximately 590,000 distinct CDR3 sequences; over 8.5% are singletons. This sample also appeared in a second study, on yellow fever vaccine responses in identical twins.

The sample taken for sequencing was PBMCs. These receptors all come from a woman between 18 and 29 years old in good health.

The chain employs TRBV15 and TRBJ2-5; D unresolved. V was clipped by 3 bases and J by 5 bases, with 13 bases between them. The germline CDR1 and CDR2 sequences are LNHNV and YYDKDF (reference sequence). This CDR3 is 14 amino acids long. The CDR3 region has the DNA TGTGCCACCAGCAGTGATCTCGGGTCGGAGACCCAGTACTTC. This gives the protein CATSSDLGSETQYF.

This clonotype was observed a few times. V gene TRBV4-2 combines with J gene TRBJ2-3, with no clear D. Trimming pared 2 bases from V and 2 bases from J, leaving 11 bases between. CDR1 and CDR2 from the germline V gene are LGHNA and YNFKEQ. CDR3 length equals 15 residues. The DNA of the CDR3 is TGTGCCAGCAGCCAATCCTTGGCTTACACAGATACGCAGTATTTT. Protein product: CASSQSLAYTDTQYF.

This clonotype has only a few counts. This rearrangement joins TRBV5-5 to TRBJ1-1; D gene uncertain. Germline CDR1 SGHKS, CDR2 YYEKEE (reference sequence). The CDR3 contains 14 residues. Trimming removed 4 bases at V and 2 bases at J, with 12 bases between. In nucleotides, the CDR3 is TGTGCCAGCAGCATTCTCCATGAAAACACTGAAGCTTTCTTT. Translating it yields CASSILHENTEAFF.

This clonotype has a count of ten or more. The J gene is TRBJ2-1, the V gene TRBV20-1; either TRBD1 or TRBD2 may supply D (5 bases each). CDR3 length: 17 residues. CDR1 and CDR2 (germline): DFQATT, SNEGSKA (reference sequence). V was shortened by 1 base and J by 0 bases, with 16 bases between the two germline ends. CDR3: CSARGVGARSSYNEQFF. In DNA form, the CDR3 reads TGCAGTGCTAGAGGGGTCGGGGCGCGGAGCTCCTACAATGAGCAGTTCTTC.

This clonotype was seen more than once but under ten times. This chain links TRBV7-9 with TRBJ2-1; 14 bases fit TRBD2. The CDR3 totals 16 residues. Per germline, CDR1 SEHNR and CDR2 FQNEAQ (reference sequence). V shed 5 bases and J 8 bases; nucleotides not matched to a gene: 8. The CDR3 sequence: CASSPIPGLAGDEQFF. CDR3 bases: TGTGCCAGCAGCCCCATCCCGGGACTAGCGGGAGATGAGCAGTTCTTC.

This clonotype was found a few times. The gene calls are TRBV5-1 and TRBJ2-1; D might be TRBD2 (5 bases). The CDR3 totals 16 residues. The germline V and J ends were trimmed by 0 bases and 1 base, with 11 bases remaining between them. Germline CDR1 reads SGHRS; CDR2 reads YFSETQ. In nucleotides, the CDR3 is TGCGCCAGCAGCTTGGCCGCGGGTAGATCCTACAATGAGCAGTTCTTC. This translates into CASSLAAGRSYNEQFF.

There are a few counts of this clonotype. The chain joins TRBV6-5 to TRBJ2-7, with 10 bases matching TRBD1. V shed 5 bases, J shed 3 bases, and the junction held 4 bases outside the gene matches. CDR1 is MNHEY, CDR2 SVGAGI, per germline. The CDR3 has 14 amino acids. As DNA, the CDR3 is TGTGCCAGCAGTAACTGGGACAGGGGCTACGAGCAGTACTTC. Amino acids: CASSNWDRGYEQYF.

The V call is TRBV12-3 or TRBV12-4, the J call TRBJ1-1; TRBD1 aligns across 7 bases. The CDR3 is 14 residues long. J lost 4 bases, V lost 6 bases, and 8 bases had no gene match. The CDR3 DNA follows: TGTGCCAGCAGAACTACACAGGGGAGCACTGAAGCTTTCTTT. Translated: CASRTTQGSTEAFF.

This clonotype was observed at least ten times. The CDR3, as DNA: TGTGCCAGCAGCCTATACAAGGGGGGCGTAGCAGGTGACGTACAAGAGACCCAGTACTTC. As protein: CASSLYKGGVAGDVQETQYF. The V call is TRBV11-1, the J call TRBJ2-5; D tentatively reads TRBD1 or TRBD2 (6 bases each). Germline V gene data show CDR1 as SGHAT and CDR2 as FQDESV (reference sequence). This CDR3 has 20 residues. V lost 5 bases, J lost 2 bases, and 30 bases lay in between.

This sequence joins TRBV12-5 and TRBJ2-5; TRBD1 matches 7 bases. CDR1 is LGHNT, CDR2 FRNRAP, per germline. There are 13 residues in the CDR3. V trimming: 6 bases; J trimming: 5 bases; junction bases outside the gene matches: 6. The CDR3 region is CASGPQGEETQYF. The DNA of the CDR3 is TGTGCTAGTGGACCTCAGGGGGAGGAGACCCAGTACTTC.

The V call is TRBV4-3, the J call TRBJ2-2; D perhaps matches TRBD1 (5 bases). The CDR3 is 15 residues long. Germline CDR1 LGHNA, CDR2 YSLEER. Trimming shortened V by 2 bases and J by 5 bases, and 12 bases separated the two germline ends. DNA of the CDR3: TGCGCCAGCAGCCAATTTCCGACAGCAACCGGGGAGCTGTTTTTT. Protein sequence: CASSQFPTATGELFF.

CDR3 loop: CASSPGQGRTGETQYF. CDR3 in DNA: TGTGCCAGCAGCCCCGGACAGGGGAGGACTGGGGAGACCCAGTACTTC. This rearrangement joins TRBV3-1 to TRBJ2-5; 9 bases agree with TRBD1. The CDR3 runs to 16 residues. Germline CDR1 is LGHDT and CDR2 is YNNKEL (reference sequence). V lost 4 bases to trimming and J lost 5 bases; unmatched junction nucleotides: 11.

This clonotype has a count of ten or more. The V call is TRBV9, the J call TRBJ2-5, with 8 bases matching TRBD2. The CDR3 loop spans 20 amino acids. With V trimmed by 4 bases and J by 2 bases, 22 bases remained unmatched. Germline V CDR1 and CDR2: SGDLS, YYNGEE. CDR3 DNA: TGTGCCAGCAGCCCCAGGGGAGGAGGTAGCGGGGTCGGCTGGCAAGAGACCCAGTACTTC. This encodes CASSPRGGGSGVGWQETQYF.

This clonotype was observed many times. This chain uses TRBV3-1 with TRBJ2-1, with 9 positions matching TRBD2. Germline lookup yields CDR1 LGHDT and CDR2 YNNKEL (reference sequence). CDR3 length: 16 residues. Losses at the gene ends were 2 bases for V and 4 bases for J; bases not matched to a gene: 6. CDR3 sequence: CASSQFSGGLYNEQFF. The CDR3 DNA reads as TGTGCCAGCAGCCAATTCAGCGGGGGGTTATACAATGAGCAGTTCTTC.

This clonotype was seen repeatedly, ten times or more. The chain couples TRBV29-1 to TRBJ2-7, with D unclear. With 4 bases removed from V and 3 bases from J, the gap between germline ends came to 13 bases. The CDR3 is made up of 13 amino acids. Germline V lookup: CDR1 SQVTM, CDR2 ANQGSEA. CDR3: CSVGGEYNYEQYF. DNA of the CDR3: TGCAGCGTTGGTGGGGAATATAACTACGAGCAGTACTTC.

The V call is TRBV29-1, the J call TRBJ2-7; D possibly corresponds to TRBD1 (5 bases). The CDR3 runs to 12 residues. The germline V gene encodes CDR1 SQVTM and CDR2 ANQGSEA. V was shortened by 4 bases and J by 2 bases, with 9 bases between the two germline ends. The CDR3 protein is CSVGQSPYEQYF. DNA of the CDR3: TGCAGCGTTGGACAGTCGCCCTACGAGCAGTACTTC.

This clonotype has ten or more counts. This chain uses TRBV12-3 or TRBV12-4 with TRBJ1-3; D unresolved. Trimming took 6 bases from V and 0 from J, leaving 9 bases between them. CDR3 size: 14 residues. The CDR3 nucleotides read TGTGCCAGCAGCCAACACAACTCTGGAAACACCATATATTTT. Protein sequence: CASSQHNSGNTIYF.

The CDR3 nucleotides read TGTGCCAGCAGTCAGACTAGCGGGTGTAAACGAGGGCACGATGAGCAGTTCTTC. It codes for CASSQTSGCKRGHDEQFF. This sequence joins TRBV11-1 and TRBJ2-1, with 10 nucleotides matching TRBD2. The CDR3 loop spans 18 amino acids. The V segment lost 6 bases and the J segment 8 bases; nucleotides outside the gene matches: 19. Germline V lookup: CDR1 SGHAT, CDR2 FQDESV (reference sequence).

The J gene is TRBJ1-1, the V gene TRBV12-3 or TRBV12-4; D remains ambiguous. The V end lost 3 bases, the J end lost 11 bases, and 7 bases lay between the germline ends. This CDR3 contains 10 residues. CDR3 bases: TGTGCCAGCAGTTTTGATCCGGCTTTCTTT. As protein: CASSFDPAFF.

This clonotype was recorded many times. This chain uses TRBV7-9 with TRBJ1-4; no reliable D call. The germline V and J ends were trimmed by 5 bases and 8 bases, with 9 bases remaining between them. The CDR3 has 12 residues. In germline, CDR1 is SEHNR, CDR2 FQNEAQ (reference sequence). The CDR3 loop is CASSLGGEKLFF. Written as DNA, the CDR3 is TGTGCCAGCAGCCTCGGAGGGGAAAAACTGTTTTTT.

This clonotype occurred a few times. The chain carries TRBV20-1 and TRBJ2-7; D might be TRBD2 (6 bases). Germline assignment: CDR1 DFQATT and CDR2 SNEGSKA (reference sequence). V was clipped by 1 base and J by 3 bases, with 10 bases between them. CDR3 length: 13 residues. The CDR3 sequence: CSARVRGYYEQYF. DNA for the CDR3: TGCAGTGCTAGAGTCCGGGGGTACTACGAGCAGTACTTC.

J is TRBJ2-7 and V is TRBV20-1; TRBD1 matches at 9 bases. The length of the CDR3 is 14 residues. V lost 3 bases and J lost 5; bases outside the gene matches: 8. CDR1 and CDR2 (germline): DFQATT, SNEGSKA (reference sequence). CDR3: CSARSRDRVNEQYF. The CDR3 bases are TGCAGTGCTAGGTCCCGGGACAGGGTCAACGAGCAGTACTTC.

This clonotype was detected many times. This chain joins TRBV6-1 and TRBJ2-7; 11 positions match TRBD2. J lost 3 bases, V lost 6 bases, and 4 bases had no gene match. The CDR3 totals 14 residues. Germline V lookup: CDR1 MNHNS, CDR2 SASEGT. CDR3 nucleotide sequence: TGTGCCAGCAGCAGACTAGCGGGGTTCTACGAGCAGTACTTC. It yields the protein CASSRLAGFYEQYF.